What follows are 18 T cell receptor beta chains derived from one specimen sequenced in a study of identical twins. From the 5' RACE reads, TCRdb called clonotypes with MiXCR, one entry per CDR3 protein. Among 600,000 to 850,000 distinct CDR3 sequences listed, roughly 18% were seen once. This sample was shared with a second study, whose subject was T cells expressing NK-cell markers.

Sequencing was done on a sample of PBMCs. These receptors came from a woman in her late teens or twenties in good health.

J is TRBJ2-3 and V is TRBV29-1; D ambiguous. There are 11 residues in the CDR3. Germline V lookup: CDR1 SQVTM, CDR2 ANQGSEA. Trimming removed 6 bases from V and 9 bases from J, with 13 bases in between. CDR3 nucleotide sequence: TGCAGCGTGGGCCCCTCGACGACGCAGTATTTT. Its translation is CSVGPSTTQYF.

This clonotype was counted between two and nine times. This chain links TRBV6-2 or TRBV6-3 with TRBJ2-7, with D perhaps TRBD1 (6 bases). V was cut by 6 bases and J by 2 bases, with 11 bases left in between. Germline values: CDR1 MNHEY, CDR2 SVGEGT. The CDR3 is 13 residues long. The CDR3: CASSHGTTYEQYF. CDR3 in DNA: TGTGCCAGCAGCCACGGGACAACCTACGAGCAGTACTTC.

The rearrangement links TRBV9 to TRBJ2-2, with D hard to call. Germline CDR1 is SGDLS and CDR2 is YYNGEE. This CDR3 is built from 15 residues. Trimming removed 0 bases from V and 2 bases from J, with 8 bases in between. For the CDR3, the DNA is TGTGCCAGCAGCGTAGAAATAAGAAACACCGGGGAGCTGTTTTTT. This encodes CASSVEIRNTGELFF.

The chain is built from TRBV12-3 or TRBV12-4 and TRBJ2-7; 7 bases map to TRBD2. After removal of 4 bases from V and 3 bases from J, the junction contained 12 bases not matched to a gene. This CDR3 comprises 16 residues. In DNA form, the CDR3 reads TGTGCCAGCAGTTCCCCCTCCGGGACTAACCACTACGAGCAGTACTTC. This gives the protein CASSSPSGTNHYEQYF.

This clonotype occurred a few times. The chain links TRBV20-1 to TRBJ2-7, with D perhaps TRBD2 (5 bases). With 0 bases removed from V and 6 bases from J, the gap between germline ends came to 15 bases. The V gene's germline CDR1 is DFQATT and CDR2 SNEGSKA (reference sequence). The CDR3 length is 14 residues. CDR3 sequence (DNA): TGCAGTGCTAGAGAGGGCGGGCCCGCTACCGAGCAGTACTTC. Its protein is CSAREGGPATEQYF.

The chain has TRBV10-1 and TRBJ2-2, with D uncertain. The CDR3 totals 12 residues. Germline CDR1 WNHNN, CDR2 SYGVQD (reference sequence). Between the trimmed V and J ends, which lost 6 bases and 3 bases, there was a span of 5 bases. The CDR3 nucleotides read TGCGCCAGCAGCGCATACACCGGGGAGCTGTTTTTT. Encoded protein: CASSAYTGELFF.

This chain connects TRBV7-9 to TRBJ2-6; D is perhaps TRBD1 (7 bases). In germline, CDR1 is SEHNR, CDR2 FQNEAQ (reference sequence). V lost 3 bases, J lost 3 bases, and 12 bases lay in between. The CDR3 loop spans 16 amino acids. Here the CDR3 DNA reads TGTGCCAGCAGCTTGGTCAGGGGGGTTGGGGCCAACGTCCTGACTTTC. This gives the protein CASSLVRGVGANVLTF.

The rearrangement joins TRBV2 to TRBJ2-3; tentative D call: TRBD1 (5 bases). CDR1 is SNHLY, CDR2 FYNNEI, per germline. The germline V and J ends were trimmed by 4 bases and 2 bases, with 7 bases remaining between them. The CDR3 loop spans 13 amino acids. The chain's CDR3 is CASSVTVTDTQYF. CDR3 bases: TGTGCCAGCAGTGTGACAGTCACAGATACGCAGTATTTT.

This clonotype was counted at least ten times. The chain uses TRBV20-1 and TRBJ2-1, with a weak D call TRBD2 (6 bases). The CDR3 is 14 amino acids. The V and J ends lost 7 bases and 9 bases respectively, with 22 bases between them. Germline CDR1 is DFQATT and CDR2 is SNEGSKA (reference sequence). The CDR3 here is CSVPLLTGAGEQFF. CDR3 nucleotide sequence: TGCAGTGTACCCCTCTTGACGGGAGCGGGTGAGCAGTTCTTC.

A word on this clonotype: The limits of the CDR3 on the DNA are not certain, so only TCRdb's listed CDR3 is given. The V gene is TRBV7-8, the J gene TRBJ1-2; the D call of TRBD1 is as the table states it, not checked on the DNA. The CDR3 is 12 residues long, counting both termini. CDR1 is SGHVS and CDR2 is FQNEAQ in the germline V gene. The CDR3: CASSLAFGAGTF.

The rearrangement joins TRBV12-3 or TRBV12-4 to TRBJ1-2; D is perhaps TRBD1 (5 bases). The CDR3 covers 11 residues. Trimming removed 5 bases at V and 8 bases at J, with 9 bases between. DNA for the CDR3: TGTGCCAGCAGTCAGCGGGGGGGCTACACCTTC. As protein: CASSQRGGYTF.

The rearrangement joins TRBV19 to TRBJ2-1; 10 bases are shared with TRBD2. Per germline, CDR1 LNHDA and CDR2 SQIVND (reference sequence). The length of the CDR3 is 16 residues. V shed 2 bases, J shed 6 bases, and the junction held 7 bases outside the gene matches. In DNA, the CDR3 is TGTGCCAGTAGTATACCGCTAGCGGGGGCTCTCAATGAGCAGTTCTTC. Translation gives CASSIPLAGALNEQFF.

The chain carries TRBV6-1 and TRBJ1-4; TRBD1 agrees at 7 bases. The CDR3 sequence is 15 residues long. Germline V gene data show CDR1 as MNHNS and CDR2 as SASEGT. V gave up 4 bases and J gave up 5 bases; unmatched junction bases: 7. The CDR3 sequence is CASSVHRGLNEKLFF. CDR3 in DNA: TGTGCCAGCAGTGTTCACAGGGGATTAAATGAAAAACTGTTTTTT.

This clonotype has at least ten counts. The genes are TRBV20-1 and TRBJ1-6; TRBD1 aligns across 7 bases. The CDR3 runs to 17 residues. The germline CDR1 and CDR2 sequences are DFQATT and SNEGSKA (reference sequence). The V segment lost 6 bases and the J segment 7 bases; nucleotides outside the gene matches: 18. CDR3 loop: CSALDRVVSRSNSPLHF. CDR3 coding DNA: TGCAGTGCCCTAGACAGGGTTGTCTCTCGGTCGAATTCACCCCTCCACTTT.

This clonotype was seen a few times. The J gene is TRBJ2-1, the V gene TRBV20-1; D is possibly TRBD2 (6 bases). The germline V gene encodes CDR1 DFQATT and CDR2 SNEGSKA (reference sequence). This CDR3 is built from 11 residues. In nucleotides, the CDR3 is TGCAGCGGGGGAAACTACAATGAGCAGTTCTTC. It codes for CSGGNYNEQFF.

DNA of the CDR3: TGTGCCAGCAGGAGACGGAGGGCGGGGGGACCTTACAATGAGCAGTTCTTC. It specifies CASRRRRAGGPYNEQFF. V is TRBV11-2 and J is TRBJ2-1, with 8 bases that match TRBD2. The V gene end was trimmed by 6 bases and the J gene end by 4 bases; junction bases not matched to a gene: 14. This CDR3 spans 17 amino acids. CDR1 and CDR2 (germline): SGHAT, FQNNGV. Using reference TRBV11-2 and TRBJ2-1 for the parts outside the CDR3, the full variable domain is EAGVAQSPRYKIIEKRQSVAFWCNPISGHATLYWYQQILGQGPKLLIQFQNNGVVDDSQLPKDRFSAERLKGVDSTLKIQPAKLEDSAVYLCASRRRRAGGPYNEQFFGPGTRLTVL.

CDR3 coding DNA: TGCAGTGCAACCCCCGGGACTAGCGGGAGGCTTGGGTACTTC. Amino acid sequence: CSATPGTSGRLGYF. The chain links TRBV20-1 to TRBJ2-7, with 15 bases identical to TRBD2. Germline V gene lookup returns CDR1 DFQATT and CDR2 SNEGSKA (reference sequence). This CDR3 is 14 amino acids long. After removal of 6 bases from V and 12 bases from J, the junction contained 12 bases not matched to a gene.

This rearrangement joins TRBV7-6 to TRBJ2-2, with a weak D call TRBD1 (5 bases). The CDR3 runs 15 residues. CDR1 is SGHVS and CDR2 is FNYEAQ in the germline V gene. The V and J ends lost 5 bases and 3 bases respectively, with 13 bases between them. The CDR3 sequence is CASSLVAGHTGELFF. CDR3 DNA sequence: TGTGCCAGCAGCCTAGTAGCAGGGCACACCGGGGAGCTGTTTTTT.